The T cell receptor (beta chain) under discussion was sequenced for a study of T cell repertoires in cytomegalovirus infection (dated by TCRdb to about 2019). General notes on the study: Peptide stimulations targeted recently identified HLA-C-restricted CMV epitopes, whose presentation resists viral immunomodulation, together with well-studied HLA-B-restricted epitopes. Because public TCR beta signatures pointed to carriage of CMV infection together with the matching HLA type, the HLA type of each donor mattered for the analysis.

The label giving this sample's treatment or condition can be read as: in vitro stimulation with specific CMV peptide epitopes to enrich CMV-specific T cells. A few counts support this clonotype. The antigen this receptor binds is unknown. Base-call qualities are not available, and no considerably larger clone is one nucleotide away. The junction carries 10 bases between V and J, which are trimmed by 4 bases and 1 base respectively. The CDR3 numbers 13 residues from cysteine through phenylalanine. The retained sequence is limited to the CDR3, 39 bases, with the frame set at the first base. CDR1 DFQATT and CDR2 SNEGSKA were looked up in the germline V gene (reference sequence). Paper-wide results and their limitations: Cumulative frequency of public TCR beta family members discriminated carriers of CMV infection plus the relevant HLA type in this cohort and an independent 352-donor cohort. In the ex vivo response, HLA-C-restricted CMV-specific TCR beta clonotypes were dominant, and in two of eight donors the single most frequent clonotype came from this HLA-C-restricted group.

The sequencer was an Illumina HiSeq 1500. TCRdb redid the processing of the public reads, applying fastp at Q25 and MiXCR, and retained in-frame beta chains. Rows matching on CDR3 protein sequence are summarized as one entry with the most common DNA and genes. The sample profile shows some 800,000 distinct CDR3 sequences; about 27% of them were found once. The ten top clones hold less than 15% of the sample. The material sequenced was cultured CD8+ T cells from PBMCs, taken from culture after CMV antigen stimulation. The sequence joins TRBV20-1 to TRBJ1-2; a weak D assignment points to TRBD1 (5 bases agree). This receptor was identified in a human donor in good health (CMV status not recorded). Some clones in this sample may be carry-over from other donors' samples. In nucleotide form, the sequence is TGCAGTGCTACAGGGATTATTAACTATGGCTACACCTTC. Its protein is CSATGIINYGYTF.